The clone carrying this TCR beta chain was picked up many times. Its antigen is unidentified. CDR3 length: 15 amino acids. Germline V CDR1 and CDR2: SGHRS, YFSETQ. Trimming shortened V by 0 bases and J by 4 bases, and 13 bases separated the two germline ends. Unique molecular identifiers were incorporated into the prepared TCRbeta library. MiXCR, applied by TCRdb to the PCR reads, yields one record per CDR3 protein. The table has fewer than 20,000 distinct CDR3 sequences, around 5.1% seen once. These data belong to a study of T-cell reconstitution after alpha-beta-depleted transplantation in children. Regarding the study as a whole: It was reported that alpha-beta T cells came from several hundred expanded graft clones (about two months after transplant). The high TCRbeta diversity at day 60 in some patients came from surviving recipient T cells and thymic progenitors.

Sample: PBMCs, taken before TCRalphabeta/CD19-depleted stem cell transplant. The chain recombines TRBV5-1 with TRBJ1-2, with D possibly matching TRBD1 (6 bases). The TCR sequence derives from a boy between 10 and 17 years old with acute lymphoblastic leukemia, due to receive a stem cell transplant. The CDR3 nucleotides are TGCGCCAGCAGCTTGGTGGGGGCTAGCGCCTATGGCTACACCTTC. Amino acid sequence: CASSLVGASAYGYTF.